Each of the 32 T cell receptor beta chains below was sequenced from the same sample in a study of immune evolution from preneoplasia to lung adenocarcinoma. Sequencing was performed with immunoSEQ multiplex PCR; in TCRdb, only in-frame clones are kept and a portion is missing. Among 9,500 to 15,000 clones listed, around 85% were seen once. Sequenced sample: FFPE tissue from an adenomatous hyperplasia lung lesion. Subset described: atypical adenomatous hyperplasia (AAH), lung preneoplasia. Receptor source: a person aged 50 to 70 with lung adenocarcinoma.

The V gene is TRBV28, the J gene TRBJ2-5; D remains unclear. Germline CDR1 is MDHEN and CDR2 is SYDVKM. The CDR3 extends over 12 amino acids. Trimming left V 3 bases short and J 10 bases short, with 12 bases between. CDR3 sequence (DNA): TGTGCCAGCAGTTTCTCTCTAGTTGGCCAGTACTTC. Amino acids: CASSFSLVGQYF.

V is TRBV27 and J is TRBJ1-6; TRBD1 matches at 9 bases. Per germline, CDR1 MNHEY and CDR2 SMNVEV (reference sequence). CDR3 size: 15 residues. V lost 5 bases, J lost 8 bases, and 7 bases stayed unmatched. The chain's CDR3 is CASSGRDRVYSPLHF. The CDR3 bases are TGTGCCAGCAGTGGCCGGGACAGGGTATATTCACCCCTCCACTTT.

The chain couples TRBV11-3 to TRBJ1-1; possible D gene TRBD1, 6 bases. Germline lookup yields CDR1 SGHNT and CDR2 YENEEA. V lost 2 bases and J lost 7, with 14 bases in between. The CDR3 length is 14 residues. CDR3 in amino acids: CASSLQGNGIEAFF. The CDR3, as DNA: TGTGCCAGCAGCTTACAGGGGAATGGAATTGAAGCTTTCTTT.

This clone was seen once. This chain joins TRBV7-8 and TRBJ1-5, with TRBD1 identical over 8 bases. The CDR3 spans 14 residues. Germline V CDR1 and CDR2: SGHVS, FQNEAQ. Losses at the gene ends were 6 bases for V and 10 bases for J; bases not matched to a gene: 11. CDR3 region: CASRPGQGYGPQHF. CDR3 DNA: TGTGCCAGCAGACCTGGACAGGGCTACGGACCCCAGCATTTT.

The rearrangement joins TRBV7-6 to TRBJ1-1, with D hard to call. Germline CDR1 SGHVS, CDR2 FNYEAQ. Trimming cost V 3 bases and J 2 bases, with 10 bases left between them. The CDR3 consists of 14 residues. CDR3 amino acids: CASSFRPQNTEAFF. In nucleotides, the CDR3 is TGTGCCAGCAGCTTCAGACCCCAAAACACTGAAGCTTTCTTT.

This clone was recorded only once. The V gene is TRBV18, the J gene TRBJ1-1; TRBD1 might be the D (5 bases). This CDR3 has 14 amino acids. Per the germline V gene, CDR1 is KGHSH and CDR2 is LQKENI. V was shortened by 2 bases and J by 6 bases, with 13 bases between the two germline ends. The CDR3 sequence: CASSPNGGFAEAFF. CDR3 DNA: TGTGCCAGCTCACCAAATGGGGGGTTTGCTGAAGCTTTCTTT.

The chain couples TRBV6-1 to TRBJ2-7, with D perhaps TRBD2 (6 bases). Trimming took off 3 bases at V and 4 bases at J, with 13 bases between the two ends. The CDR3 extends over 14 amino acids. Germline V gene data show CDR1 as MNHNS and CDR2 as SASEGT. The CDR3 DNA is TGTGCCAGCAGTGACGTCGGGAGCGGGTACGAGCAGTACTTC. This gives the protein CASSDVGSGYEQYF.

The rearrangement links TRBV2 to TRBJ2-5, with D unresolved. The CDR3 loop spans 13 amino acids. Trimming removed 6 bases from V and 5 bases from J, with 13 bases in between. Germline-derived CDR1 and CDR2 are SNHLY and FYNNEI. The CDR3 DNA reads TGTGCCAGCAGGAAAAATCTCCAGGAGACCCAGTACTTC. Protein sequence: CASRKNLQETQYF.

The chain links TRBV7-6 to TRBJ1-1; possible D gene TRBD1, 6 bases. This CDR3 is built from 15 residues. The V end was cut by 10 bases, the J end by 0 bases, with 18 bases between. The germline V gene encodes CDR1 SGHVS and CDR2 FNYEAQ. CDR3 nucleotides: TGTGCCACTTCAGGGGCAGGCAGGATGAACACTGAAGCTTTCTTT. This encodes CATSGAGRMNTEAFF.

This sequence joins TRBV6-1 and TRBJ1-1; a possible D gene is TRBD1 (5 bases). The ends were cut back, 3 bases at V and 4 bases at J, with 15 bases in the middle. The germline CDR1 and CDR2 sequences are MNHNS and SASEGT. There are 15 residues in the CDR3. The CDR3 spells CASSDRGWGGTEAFF. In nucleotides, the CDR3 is TGTGCCAGCAGTGACCGGGGTTGGGGGGGCACTGAAGCTTTCTTT.

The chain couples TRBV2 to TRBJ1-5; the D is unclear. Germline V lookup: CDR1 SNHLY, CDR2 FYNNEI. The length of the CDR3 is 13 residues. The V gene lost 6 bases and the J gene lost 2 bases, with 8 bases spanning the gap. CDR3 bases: TGTGCCAGCAGGTCGAGAGGCAATCAGCCCCAGCATTTT. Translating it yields CASRSRGNQPQHF.

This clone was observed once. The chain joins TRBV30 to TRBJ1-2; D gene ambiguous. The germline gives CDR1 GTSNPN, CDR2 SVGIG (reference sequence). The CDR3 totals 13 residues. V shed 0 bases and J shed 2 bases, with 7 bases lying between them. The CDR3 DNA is TGTGCCTGGAGTGTTAGTACGAACTATGGCTACACCTTC. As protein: CAWSVSTNYGYTF.

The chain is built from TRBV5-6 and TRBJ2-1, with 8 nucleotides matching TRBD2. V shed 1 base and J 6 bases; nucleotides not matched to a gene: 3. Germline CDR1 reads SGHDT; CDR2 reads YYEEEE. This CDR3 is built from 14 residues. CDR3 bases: TGTGCCAGCAGCTTGCAAGCGGGAGTCAATGAGCAGTTCTTC. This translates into CASSLQAGVNEQFF.

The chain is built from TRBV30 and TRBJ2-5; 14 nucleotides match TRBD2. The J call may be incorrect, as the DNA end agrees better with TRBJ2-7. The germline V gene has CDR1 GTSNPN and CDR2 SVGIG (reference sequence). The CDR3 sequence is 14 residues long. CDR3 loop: CAWIPGLAGDEQYF. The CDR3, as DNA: TGTGCCTGGATACCGGGACTAGCGGGAGACGAGCAGTACTTC.

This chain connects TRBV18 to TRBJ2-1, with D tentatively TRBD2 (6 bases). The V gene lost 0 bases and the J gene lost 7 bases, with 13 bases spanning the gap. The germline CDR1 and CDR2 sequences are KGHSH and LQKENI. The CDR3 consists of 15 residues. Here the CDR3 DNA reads TGTGCCAGCTCACCACCTCGGGAGACGAGGAATGAGCAGTTCTTC. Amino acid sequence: CASSPPRETRNEQFF.

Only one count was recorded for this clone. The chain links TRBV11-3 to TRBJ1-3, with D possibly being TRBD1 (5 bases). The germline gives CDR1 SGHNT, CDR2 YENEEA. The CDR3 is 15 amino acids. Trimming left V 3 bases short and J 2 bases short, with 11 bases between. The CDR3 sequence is CASSLAGSAGNTIYF. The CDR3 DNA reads TGTGCCAGCAGCTTGGCAGGGTCAGCTGGAAACACCATATATTTT.

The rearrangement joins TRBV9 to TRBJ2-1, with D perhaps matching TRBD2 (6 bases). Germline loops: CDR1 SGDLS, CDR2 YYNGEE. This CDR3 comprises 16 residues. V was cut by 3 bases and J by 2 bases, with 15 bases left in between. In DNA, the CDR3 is TGTGCCAGCAGCGCCTCGGAGGGGATCCCCTACAATGAGCAGTTCTTC. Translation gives CASSASEGIPYNEQFF.

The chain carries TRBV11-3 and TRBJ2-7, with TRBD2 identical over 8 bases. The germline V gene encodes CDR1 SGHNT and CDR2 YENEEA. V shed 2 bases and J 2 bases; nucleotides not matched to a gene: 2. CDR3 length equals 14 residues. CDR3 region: CASSLRAGAYEQYF. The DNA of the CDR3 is TGTGCCAGCAGCTTAAGAGCGGGAGCCTACGAGCAGTACTTC.

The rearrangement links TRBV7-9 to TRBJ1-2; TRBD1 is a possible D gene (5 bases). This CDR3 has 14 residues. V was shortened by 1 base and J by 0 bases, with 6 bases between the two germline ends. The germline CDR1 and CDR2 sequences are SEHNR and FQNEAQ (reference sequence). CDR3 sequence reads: CASSLVGANYGYTF. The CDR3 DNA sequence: TGTGCCAGCAGCTTAGTAGGGGCTAACTATGGCTACACCTTC.

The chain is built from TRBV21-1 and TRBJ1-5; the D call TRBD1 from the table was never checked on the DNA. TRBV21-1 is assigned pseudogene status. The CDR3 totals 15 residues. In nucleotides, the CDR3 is TGTGCCAGCAGCAACCGGGACAGGGGCTCGCAGCCCCAGCATTTT. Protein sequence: CASSNRDRGSQPQHF.

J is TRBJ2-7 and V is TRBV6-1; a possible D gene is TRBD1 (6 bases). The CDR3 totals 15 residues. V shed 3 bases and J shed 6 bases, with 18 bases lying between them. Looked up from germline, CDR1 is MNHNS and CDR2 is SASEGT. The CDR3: CASSEGTGTFSEQYF. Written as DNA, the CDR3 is TGTGCCAGCAGTGAGGGGACCGGGACATTTAGCGAGCAGTACTTC.

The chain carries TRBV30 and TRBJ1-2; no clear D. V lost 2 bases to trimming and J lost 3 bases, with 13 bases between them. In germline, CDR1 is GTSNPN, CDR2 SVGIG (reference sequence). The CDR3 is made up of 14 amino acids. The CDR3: CAWSKKGSYYGYTF. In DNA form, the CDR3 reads TGTGCCTGGAGTAAGAAAGGGTCATACTATGGCTACACCTTC.

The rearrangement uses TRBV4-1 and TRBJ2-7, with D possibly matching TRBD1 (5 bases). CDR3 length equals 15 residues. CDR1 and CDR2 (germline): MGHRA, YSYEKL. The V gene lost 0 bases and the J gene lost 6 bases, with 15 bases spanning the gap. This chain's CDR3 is CASSQETFQGVEQYF. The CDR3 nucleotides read TGCGCCAGCAGCCAAGAAACTTTCCAGGGCGTCGAGCAGTACTTC.

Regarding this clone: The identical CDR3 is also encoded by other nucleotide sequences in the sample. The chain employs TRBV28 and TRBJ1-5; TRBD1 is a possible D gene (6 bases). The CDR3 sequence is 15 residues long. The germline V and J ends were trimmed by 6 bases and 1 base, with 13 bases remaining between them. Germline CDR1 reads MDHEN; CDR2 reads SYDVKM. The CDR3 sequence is CASRVTGASNQPQHF. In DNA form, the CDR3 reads TGTGCCAGCAGGGTCACGGGGGCAAGCAATCAGCCCCAGCATTTT.

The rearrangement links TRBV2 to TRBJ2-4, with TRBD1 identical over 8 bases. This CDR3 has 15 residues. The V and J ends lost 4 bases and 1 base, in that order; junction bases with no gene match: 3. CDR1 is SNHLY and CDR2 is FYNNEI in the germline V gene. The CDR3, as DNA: TGTGCCAGCAGTGGGACAGGGAAGGCCAAAAACATTCAGTACTTC. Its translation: CASSGTGKAKNIQYF.

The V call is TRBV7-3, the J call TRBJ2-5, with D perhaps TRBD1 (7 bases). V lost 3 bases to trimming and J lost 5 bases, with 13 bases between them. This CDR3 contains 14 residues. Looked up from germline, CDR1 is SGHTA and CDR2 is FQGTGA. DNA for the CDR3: TGTGCCAGCAGCTTCGGAGGGGGCGGGGAGACCCAGTACTTC. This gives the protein CASSFGGGGETQYF.

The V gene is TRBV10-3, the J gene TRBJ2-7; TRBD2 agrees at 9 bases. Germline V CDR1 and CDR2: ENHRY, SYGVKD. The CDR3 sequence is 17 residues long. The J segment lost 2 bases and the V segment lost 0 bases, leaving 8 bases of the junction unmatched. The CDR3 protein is CAISESKTSGIPYEQYF. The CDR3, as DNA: TGTGCCATCAGTGAGTCGAAGACTAGCGGAATTCCCTACGAGCAGTACTTC.

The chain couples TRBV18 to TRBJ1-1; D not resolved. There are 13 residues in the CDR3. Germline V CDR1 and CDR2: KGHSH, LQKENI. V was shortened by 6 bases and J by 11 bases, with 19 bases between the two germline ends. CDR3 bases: TGTGCCAGCTCCCGTTCAAAAGATTCTGGGGCTTTCTTT. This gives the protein CASSRSKDSGAFF. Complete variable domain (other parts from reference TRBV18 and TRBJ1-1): NAGVMQNPRHLVRRRGQEARLRCSPMKGHSHVYWYRQLPEEGLKFMVYLQKENIIDESGMPKERFSAEFPKEGPSILRIQQVVRGDSAAYFCASSRSKDSGAFFGQGTRLTVV.

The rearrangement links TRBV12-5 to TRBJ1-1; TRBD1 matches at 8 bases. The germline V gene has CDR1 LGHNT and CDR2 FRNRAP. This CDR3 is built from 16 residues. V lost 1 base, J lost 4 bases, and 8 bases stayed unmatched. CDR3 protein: CASGLGLQGGSTEAFF. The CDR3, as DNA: TGTGCTAGTGGTTTGGGGTTACAGGGGGGCAGCACTGAAGCTTTCTTT.

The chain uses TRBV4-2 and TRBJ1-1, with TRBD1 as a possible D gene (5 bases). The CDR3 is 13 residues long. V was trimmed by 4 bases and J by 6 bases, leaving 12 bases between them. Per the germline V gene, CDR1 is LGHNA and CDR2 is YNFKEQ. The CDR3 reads CASSPEGYAEAFF. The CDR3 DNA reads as TGTGCCAGCAGCCCAGAGGGGTACGCTGAAGCTTTCTTT.

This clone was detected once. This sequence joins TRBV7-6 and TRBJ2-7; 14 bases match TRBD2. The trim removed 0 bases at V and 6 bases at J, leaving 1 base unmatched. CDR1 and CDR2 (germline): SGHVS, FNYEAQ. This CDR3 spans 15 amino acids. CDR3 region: CASSLATSGRGEQYF. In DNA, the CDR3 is TGTGCCAGCAGCTTAGCGACTAGCGGGAGGGGCGAGCAGTACTTC.

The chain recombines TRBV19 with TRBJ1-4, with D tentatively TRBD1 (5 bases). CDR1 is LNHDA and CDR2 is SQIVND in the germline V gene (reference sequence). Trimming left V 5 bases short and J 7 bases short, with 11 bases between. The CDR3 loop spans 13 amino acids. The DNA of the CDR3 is TGTGCCAGTAGTGACAGCATAAGTGAAAAACTGTTTTTT. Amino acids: CASSDSISEKLFF. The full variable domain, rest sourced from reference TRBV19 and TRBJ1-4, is DGGITQSPKYLFRKEGQNVTLSCEQNLNHDAMYWYRQDPGQGLRLIYYSQIVNDFQKGDIAEGYSVSREKKESFPLTVTSAQKNPTAFYLCASSDSISEKLFFGSGTQLSVL.